Listed below are T cell receptor beta chains from one sample, sequenced in a study of response to subunit inactivated influenza vaccine. TCRdb ran MiXCR on the RT-PCR reads and lists one entry per CDR3 protein. This table has 500,000 to 600,000 distinct CDR3 sequences, about 11% appearing once. These data also featured in a second study, about T cells expressing NK-cell markers.

The sequences come from PBMCs from blood, collected on the day of vaccination. All receptors come from a man in his fifties who received an inactivated influenza vaccine. CDR3s include the opening cysteine and the closing phenylalanine or tryptophan. Fields, in order: CDR3 protein, clone size, CDR3 length, J gene, D gene, V gene. The D gene is left open where the match is weak. Only some rows state a clone size, as once, few, many or a class for expanded clones.

CDR3: CASSSTGLHITDTQYF
size: few
length: 16
J: TRBJ2-3
D: NA
V: TRBV5-1

CDR3: CSVEDARQYEQYF
size: NA
length: 13
J: TRBJ2-7
D: NA
V: TRBV29-1

CDR3: CASSLAYGELFF
size: NA
length: 12
J: TRBJ2-2
D: NA
V: TRBV7-2

CDR3: CASSPGGAFPDTQYF
size: few
length: 15
J: TRBJ2-3
D: NA
V: TRBV4-2

CDR3: CAWSSRGVEPQHF
size: NA
length: 13
J: TRBJ1-5
D: NA
V: TRBV30

CDR3: CASTRTVGSYGYTF
size: NA
length: 14
J: TRBJ1-2
D: NA
V: TRBV9

CDR3: CASSYPPGTGGFAFF
size: NA
length: 15
J: TRBJ1-1
D: TRBD1
V: TRBV6-5

CDR3: CASSQDWASGGTDTQYF
size: NA
length: 17
J: TRBJ2-3
D: TRBD2
V: TRBV4-3

CDR3: CASSSSGSLYNEQFF
size: NA
length: 15
J: TRBJ2-1
D: TRBD2
V: TRBV7-2

CDR3: CASSLDRGLSDTQYF
size: few
length: 15
J: TRBJ2-3
D: TRBD2
V: TRBV11-3

CDR3: CASSSNRLTYPFVSPYEQYF
size: NA
length: 20
J: TRBJ2-7
D: NA
V: TRBV5-1

CDR3: CSAFDRREEKLFF
size: NA
length: 13
J: TRBJ1-4
D: NA
V: TRBV20-1

CDR3: CASSHIGGNLAKNIQYF
size: many
length: 17
J: TRBJ2-4
D: TRBD2
V: TRBV4-1

CDR3: CASSLVGTSGNTGELFF
size: few
length: 17
J: TRBJ2-2
D: TRBD2
V: TRBV7-2

CDR3: CASSLVGLDNYGYTF
size: few
length: 15
J: TRBJ1-2
D: NA
V: TRBV5-5

CDR3: CASSFSGPTYEQYF
size: few
length: 14
J: TRBJ2-7
D: NA
V: TRBV12-3/TRBV12-4

CDR3: CASSFAGISYEQYF
size: few
length: 14
J: TRBJ2-7
D: NA
V: TRBV28

CDR3: CASSRRPGLASPNEQFF
size: few
length: 17
J: TRBJ2-1
D: TRBD2
V: TRBV5-6

CDR3: CASRKGAGGNNEQFF
size: few
length: 15
J: TRBJ2-1
D: NA
V: TRBV19

CDR3: CASRRTSGSSNTQYF
size: NA
length: 15
J: TRBJ2-3
D: TRBD2
V: TRBV6-2/TRBV6-3

CDR3: CASSLGGLTGGLNTEAFF
size: few
length: 18
J: TRBJ1-1
D: TRBD1
V: TRBV5-1

CDR3: CASSEVENQPQHF
size: NA
length: 13
J: TRBJ1-5
D: NA
V: TRBV6-1

CDR3: CASNPGTGDHGYTF
size: few
length: 14
J: TRBJ1-2
D: TRBD1
V: TRBV6-1

CDR3: CSARSYLAEQFF
size: few
length: 12
J: TRBJ2-1
D: NA
V: TRBV20-1

CDR3: CASSHGLAGAEDTQYF
size: NA
length: 16
J: TRBJ2-3
D: TRBD2
V: TRBV4-1

CDR3: CATTGAGTGELFF
size: NA
length: 13
J: TRBJ2-2
D: TRBD1
V: TRBV6-6

CDR3: CASSPSKSWRPGGGDTQYF
size: NA
length: 19
J: TRBJ2-3
D: NA
V: TRBV11-2

CDR3: CASSPFGGISPLHF
size: NA
length: 14
J: TRBJ1-6
D: NA
V: TRBV4-1

CDR3: CASSVAGDNEQFF
size: once
length: 13
J: TRBJ2-1
D: NA
V: TRBV9

CDR3: CSARWADTQYF
size: few
length: 11
J: TRBJ2-3
D: NA
V: TRBV20-1

CDR3: CSVEGGTDYGYTF
size: few
length: 13
J: TRBJ1-2
D: NA
V: TRBV29-1

CDR3: CASSVVSSDEQFF
size: many
length: 13
J: TRBJ2-1
D: NA
V: TRBV9

CDR3: CASRANRLTYNEQFF
size: NA
length: 15
J: TRBJ2-1
D: NA
V: TRBV6-1

CDR3: CASSLAAAGYGYTF
size: many
length: 14
J: TRBJ1-2
D: NA
V: TRBV28

CDR3: CASSQVGAGSIQETQYF
size: NA
length: 17
J: TRBJ2-5
D: NA
V: TRBV7-9

CDR3: CASSPVNRAYNEQFF
size: few
length: 15
J: TRBJ2-1
D: NA
V: TRBV4-3

CDR3: CASSQVTVNEKLFF
size: few
length: 14
J: TRBJ1-4
D: NA
V: TRBV4-3

CDR3: CASSYLASGSLDEQYF
size: many
length: 16
J: TRBJ2-7
D: TRBD2
V: TRBV6-2/TRBV6-3

CDR3: CASSLVSRGDQETQYF
size: few
length: 16
J: TRBJ2-5
D: TRBD2
V: TRBV7-9

CDR3: CAIRSQPSTDTQYF
size: few
length: 14
J: TRBJ2-3
D: NA
V: TRBV10-3

CDR3: CASSELGTAGYGYTF
size: NA
length: 15
J: TRBJ1-2
D: NA
V: TRBV25-1

CDR3: CASSYGPTGDSPLHF
size: NA
length: 15
J: TRBJ1-6
D: TRBD1
V: TRBV5-1

CDR3: CSARLASYEQYF
size: many
length: 12
J: TRBJ2-7
D: NA
V: TRBV20-1

CDR3: CASSPTVRPGEQYF
size: NA
length: 14
J: TRBJ2-7
D: NA
V: TRBV27

CDR3: CASSLTTGVNTGELFF
size: many
length: 16
J: TRBJ2-2
D: TRBD1
V: TRBV18

CDR3: CASSSTGFGGTDTQYF
size: NA
length: 16
J: TRBJ2-3
D: NA
V: TRBV7-3

CDR3: CASSLGGANRGTEAFF
size: NA
length: 16
J: TRBJ1-1
D: TRBD1
V: TRBV5-1

CDR3: CASTLGGQAAYNEQFF
size: few
length: 16
J: TRBJ2-1
D: NA
V: TRBV28

CDR3: CASNSKLEQFF
size: NA
length: 11
J: TRBJ2-1
D: NA
V: TRBV28

CDR3: CATNSGREDTQYF
size: NA
length: 13
J: TRBJ2-3
D: NA
V: TRBV6-1

CDR3: CASSRSQGPHQETQYF
size: NA
length: 16
J: TRBJ2-5
D: NA
V: TRBV2

CDR3: CSAPFTSVPYEQYF
size: few
length: 14
J: TRBJ2-7
D: TRBD2
V: TRBV20-1

CDR3: CASSQTRRGEKLFF
size: few
length: 14
J: TRBJ1-4
D: NA
V: TRBV12-3/TRBV12-4